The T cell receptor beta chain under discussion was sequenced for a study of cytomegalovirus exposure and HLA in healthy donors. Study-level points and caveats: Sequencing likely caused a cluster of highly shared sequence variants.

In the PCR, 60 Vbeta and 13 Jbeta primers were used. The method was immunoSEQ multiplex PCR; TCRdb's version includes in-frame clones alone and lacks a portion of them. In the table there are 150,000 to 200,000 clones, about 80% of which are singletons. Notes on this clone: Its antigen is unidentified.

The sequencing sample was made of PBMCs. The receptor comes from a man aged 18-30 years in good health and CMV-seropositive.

The CDR3 is CASSVGASGSLNEQFF. Here the CDR3 DNA reads TGTGCCAGCAGCGTAGGGGCTAGCGGGAGTTTGAATGAGCAGTTCTTC. The chain recombines TRBV9 with TRBJ2-1; 10 bases map to TRBD2. V lost 0 bases and J lost 7; bases outside the gene matches: 7. The CDR3 is made up of 16 amino acids. Germline CDR1 SGDLS, CDR2 YYNGEE.